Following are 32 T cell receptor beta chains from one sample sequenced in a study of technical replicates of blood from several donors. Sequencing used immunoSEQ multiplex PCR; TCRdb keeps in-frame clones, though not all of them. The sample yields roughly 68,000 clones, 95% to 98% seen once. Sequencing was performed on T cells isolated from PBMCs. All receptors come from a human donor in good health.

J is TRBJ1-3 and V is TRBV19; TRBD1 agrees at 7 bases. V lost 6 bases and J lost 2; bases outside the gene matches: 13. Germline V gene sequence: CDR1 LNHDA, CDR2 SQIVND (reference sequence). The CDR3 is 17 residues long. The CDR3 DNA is TGTGCCAGTAGCCAACTAACAGGGGAGGCAGCTGGAAACACCATATATTTT. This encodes CASSQLTGEAAGNTIYF.

The CDR3 loop reads CASRQGSTDTQYF. CDR3 coding DNA: TGTGCCAGCAGACAGGGTAGCACAGATACGCAGTATTTT. The chain employs TRBV27 and TRBJ2-3; D possibly corresponds to TRBD1 (6 bases). Germline lookup yields CDR1 MNHEY and CDR2 SMNVEV (reference sequence). The CDR3 contains 13 residues. V was shortened by 6 bases and J by 0 bases, with 7 bases between the two germline ends.

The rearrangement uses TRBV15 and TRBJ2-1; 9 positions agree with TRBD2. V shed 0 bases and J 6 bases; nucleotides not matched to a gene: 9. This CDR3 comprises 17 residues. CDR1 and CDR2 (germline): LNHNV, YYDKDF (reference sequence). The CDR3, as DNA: TGTGCCACCAGCAGAGATTGGGGGACTAGCAGAATCAATGAGCAGTTCTTC. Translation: CATSRDWGTSRINEQFF.

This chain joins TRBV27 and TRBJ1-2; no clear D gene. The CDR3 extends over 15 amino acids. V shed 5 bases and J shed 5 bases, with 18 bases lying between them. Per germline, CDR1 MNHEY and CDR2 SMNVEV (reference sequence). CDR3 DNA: TGTGCCAGCAGTCCTAACTTCGGGAAGGGATATGGCTACACCTTC. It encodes CASSPNFGKGYGYTF.

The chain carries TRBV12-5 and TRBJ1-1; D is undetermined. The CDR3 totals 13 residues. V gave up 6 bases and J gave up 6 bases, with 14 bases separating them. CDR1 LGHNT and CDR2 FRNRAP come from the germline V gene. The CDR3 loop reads CASGGPGKPEAFF. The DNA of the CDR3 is TGTGCTAGTGGCGGCCCGGGGAAACCTGAAGCTTTCTTT.

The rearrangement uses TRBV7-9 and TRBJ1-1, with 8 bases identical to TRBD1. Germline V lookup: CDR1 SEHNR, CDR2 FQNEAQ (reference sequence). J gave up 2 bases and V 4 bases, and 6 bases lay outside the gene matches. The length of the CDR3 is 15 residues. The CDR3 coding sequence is TGTGCCAGCAGCTCCCTGGGGACAGGCAACACTGAAGCTTTCTTT. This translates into CASSSLGTGNTEAFF.

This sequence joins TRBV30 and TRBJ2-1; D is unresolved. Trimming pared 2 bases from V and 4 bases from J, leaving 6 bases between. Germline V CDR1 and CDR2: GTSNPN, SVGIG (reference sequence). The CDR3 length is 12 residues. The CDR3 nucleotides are TGTGCCTGGAGTTTCCTATACAATGAGCAGTTCTTC. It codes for CAWSFLYNEQFF. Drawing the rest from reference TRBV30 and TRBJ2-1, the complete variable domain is SQTIHQWPATLVQPVGSPLSLECTVEGTSNPNLYWYRQAAGRGLQLLFYSVGIGQISSEVPQNLSASRPQDRQFILSSKKLLLSDSGFYLCAWSFLYNEQFFGPGTRLTVL.

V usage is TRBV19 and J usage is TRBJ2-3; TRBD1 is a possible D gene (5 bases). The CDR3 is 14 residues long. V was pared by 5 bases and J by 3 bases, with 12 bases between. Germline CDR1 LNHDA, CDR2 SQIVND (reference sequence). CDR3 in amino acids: CASSERGMTDTQYF. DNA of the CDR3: TGTGCCAGTAGTGAAAGGGGTATGACAGATACGCAGTATTTT. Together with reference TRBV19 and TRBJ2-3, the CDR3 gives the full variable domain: DGGITQSPKYLFRKEGQNVTLSCEQNLNHDAMYWYRQDPGQGLRLIYYSQIVNDFQKGDIAEGYSVSREKKESFPLTVTSAQKNPTAFYLCASSERGMTDTQYFGPGTRLTVL.

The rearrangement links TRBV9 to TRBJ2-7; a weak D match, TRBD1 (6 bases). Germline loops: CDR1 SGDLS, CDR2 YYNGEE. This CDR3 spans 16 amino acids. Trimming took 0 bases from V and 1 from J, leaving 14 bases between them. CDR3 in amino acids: CASSVELGANSYEQYF. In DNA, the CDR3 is TGTGCCAGCAGCGTAGAGCTGGGGGCTAATTCCTACGAGCAGTACTTC.

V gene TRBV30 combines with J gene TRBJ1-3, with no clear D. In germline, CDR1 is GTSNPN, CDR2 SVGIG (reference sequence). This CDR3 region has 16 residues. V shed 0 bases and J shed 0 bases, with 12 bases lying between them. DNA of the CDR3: TGTGCCTGGAGTGTTTTACCGGTCGCCTCTGGAAACACCATATATTTT. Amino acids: CAWSVLPVASGNTIYF.

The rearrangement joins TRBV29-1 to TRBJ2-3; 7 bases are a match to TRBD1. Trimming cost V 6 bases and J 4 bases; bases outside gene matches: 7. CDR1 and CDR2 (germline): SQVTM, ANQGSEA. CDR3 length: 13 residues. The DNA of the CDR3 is TGCAGCGTACAGGGGCCCCCGGCAGATACGCAGTATTTT. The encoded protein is CSVQGPPADTQYF.

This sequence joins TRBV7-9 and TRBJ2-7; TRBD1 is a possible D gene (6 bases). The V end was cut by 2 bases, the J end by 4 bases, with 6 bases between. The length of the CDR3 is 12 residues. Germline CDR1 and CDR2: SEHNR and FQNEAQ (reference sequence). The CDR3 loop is CASSLRGYEQYF. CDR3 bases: TGTGCCAGCAGCTTAAGGGGGTACGAGCAGTACTTC.

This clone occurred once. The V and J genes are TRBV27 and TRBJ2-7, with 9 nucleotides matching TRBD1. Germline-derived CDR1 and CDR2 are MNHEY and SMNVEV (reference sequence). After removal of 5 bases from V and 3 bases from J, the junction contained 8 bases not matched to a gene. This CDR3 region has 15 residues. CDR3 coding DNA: TGTGCCAGCAGTGACTCCGGGACAGGGAGCTACGAGCAGTACTTC. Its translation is CASSDSGTGSYEQYF.

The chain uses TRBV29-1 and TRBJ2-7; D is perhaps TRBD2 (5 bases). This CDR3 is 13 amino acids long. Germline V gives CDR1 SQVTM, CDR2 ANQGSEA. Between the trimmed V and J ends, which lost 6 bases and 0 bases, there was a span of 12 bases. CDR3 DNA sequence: TGCAGCGTCCCCGCGGGTAGCTCCTACGAGCAGTACTTC. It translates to CSVPAGSSYEQYF.

Written as DNA, the CDR3 is TGTGCCAGTCTAATGGACAGTAACTTTATCGAGCAGTACTTC. It is translated as CASLMDSNFIEQYF. The rearrangement links TRBV25-1 to TRBJ2-7, with a possible D match to TRBD1 (6 bases). The V end lost 9 bases, the J end lost 6 bases, and 21 bases lay between the germline ends. The length of the CDR3 is 14 residues. The germline CDR1 and CDR2 sequences are MGHDK and SYGVNS.

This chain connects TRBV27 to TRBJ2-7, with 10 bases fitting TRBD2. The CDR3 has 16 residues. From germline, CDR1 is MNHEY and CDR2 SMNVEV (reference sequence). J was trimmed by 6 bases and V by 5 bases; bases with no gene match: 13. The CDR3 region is CASSPIPLAGASEQYF. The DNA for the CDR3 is TGTGCCAGCAGTCCTATCCCTCTAGCGGGAGCTTCCGAGCAGTACTTC.

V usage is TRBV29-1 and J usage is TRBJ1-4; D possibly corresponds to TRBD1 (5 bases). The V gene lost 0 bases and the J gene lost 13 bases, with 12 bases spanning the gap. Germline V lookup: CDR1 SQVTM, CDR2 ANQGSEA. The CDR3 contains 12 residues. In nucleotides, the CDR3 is TGCAGCGTTGAAGATGGGGAGGGGACACTGTTTTTT. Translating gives CSVEDGEGTLFF.

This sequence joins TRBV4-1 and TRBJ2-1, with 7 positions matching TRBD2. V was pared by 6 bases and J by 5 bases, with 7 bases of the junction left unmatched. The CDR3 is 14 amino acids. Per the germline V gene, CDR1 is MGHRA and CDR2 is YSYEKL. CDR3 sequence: CASRGGRGHNEQFF. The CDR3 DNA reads TGCGCCAGCAGGGGGGGGAGAGGGCACAATGAGCAGTTCTTC.

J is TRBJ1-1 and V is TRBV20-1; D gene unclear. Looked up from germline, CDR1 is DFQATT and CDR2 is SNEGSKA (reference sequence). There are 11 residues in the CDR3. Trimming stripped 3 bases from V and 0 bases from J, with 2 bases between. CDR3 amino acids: CSASLNTEAFF. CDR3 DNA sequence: TGCAGTGCTAGCTTGAACACTGAAGCTTTCTTT.

For the CDR3, the DNA is TGTGCCAGCAGTTTGAGGTCTGTACGTGGAAACACCATATATTTT. Encoded protein: CASSLRSVRGNTIYF. The chain is built from TRBV28 and TRBJ1-3; D gene ambiguous. The CDR3 length is 15 residues. Deletions cut 3 bases from V and 3 bases from J, with 12 bases between. Germline V lookup: CDR1 MDHEN, CDR2 SYDVKM.

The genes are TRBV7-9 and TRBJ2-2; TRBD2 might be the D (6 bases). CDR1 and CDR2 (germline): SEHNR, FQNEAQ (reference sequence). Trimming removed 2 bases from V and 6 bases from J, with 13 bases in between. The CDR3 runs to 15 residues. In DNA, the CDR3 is TGTGCCAGCAGCTTAATCGGGAGTGTGGCCGGGGAGCTGTTTTTT. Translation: CASSLIGSVAGELFF.

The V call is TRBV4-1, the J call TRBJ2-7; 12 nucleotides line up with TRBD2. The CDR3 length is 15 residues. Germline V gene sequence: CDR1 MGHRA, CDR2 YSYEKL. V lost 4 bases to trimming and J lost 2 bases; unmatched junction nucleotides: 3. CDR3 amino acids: CASSPLAGGPYEQYF. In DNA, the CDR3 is TGCGCCAGCAGCCCACTAGCGGGAGGACCCTACGAGCAGTACTTC.

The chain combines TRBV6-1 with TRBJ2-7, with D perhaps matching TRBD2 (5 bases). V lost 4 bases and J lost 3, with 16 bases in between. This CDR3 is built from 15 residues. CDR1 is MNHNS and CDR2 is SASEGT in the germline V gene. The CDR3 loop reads CASSVEAVEVYEQYF. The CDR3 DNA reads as TGTGCCAGCAGTGTCGAAGCGGTGGAGGTCTACGAGCAGTACTTC.

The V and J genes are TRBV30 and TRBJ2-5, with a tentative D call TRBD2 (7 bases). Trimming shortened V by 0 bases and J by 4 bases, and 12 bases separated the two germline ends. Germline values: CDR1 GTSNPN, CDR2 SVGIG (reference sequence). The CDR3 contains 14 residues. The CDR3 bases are TGTGCCTGGAGTGTACGGAGGGGGGGAGAGACCCAGTACTTC. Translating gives CAWSVRRGGETQYF. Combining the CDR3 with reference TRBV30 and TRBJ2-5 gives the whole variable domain SQTIHQWPATLVQPVGSPLSLECTVEGTSNPNLYWYRQAAGRGLQLLFYSVGIGQISSEVPQNLSASRPQDRQFILSSKKLLLSDSGFYLCAWSVRRGGETQYFGPGTRLLVL.

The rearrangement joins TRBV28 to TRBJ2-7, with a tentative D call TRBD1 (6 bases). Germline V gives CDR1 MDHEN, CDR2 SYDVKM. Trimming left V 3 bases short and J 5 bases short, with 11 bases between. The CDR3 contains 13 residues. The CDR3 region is CASSFTGSDEQYF. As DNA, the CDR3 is TGTGCCAGCAGTTTCACAGGGTCCGACGAGCAGTACTTC.

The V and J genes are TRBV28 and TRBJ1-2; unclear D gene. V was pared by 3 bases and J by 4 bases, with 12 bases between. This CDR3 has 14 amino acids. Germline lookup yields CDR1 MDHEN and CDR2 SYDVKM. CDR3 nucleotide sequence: TGTGCCAGCAGTTTGACGAGAGGCATCTATGGCTACACCTTC. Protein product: CASSLTRGIYGYTF.

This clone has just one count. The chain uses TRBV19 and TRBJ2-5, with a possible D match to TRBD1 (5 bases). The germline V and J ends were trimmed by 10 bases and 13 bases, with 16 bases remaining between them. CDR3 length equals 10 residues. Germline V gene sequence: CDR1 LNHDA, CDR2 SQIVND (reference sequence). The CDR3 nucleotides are TGTGCCACTTATTACCAGGGATTGTACTTC. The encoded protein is CATYYQGLYF.

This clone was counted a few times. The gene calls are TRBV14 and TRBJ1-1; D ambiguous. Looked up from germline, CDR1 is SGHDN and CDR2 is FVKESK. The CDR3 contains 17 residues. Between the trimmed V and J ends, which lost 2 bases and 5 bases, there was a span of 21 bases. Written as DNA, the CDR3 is TGTGCCAGCAGCCAAACGATGGGGAAGAGCGGACCAACTGAAGCTTTCTTT. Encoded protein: CASSQTMGKSGPTEAFF.

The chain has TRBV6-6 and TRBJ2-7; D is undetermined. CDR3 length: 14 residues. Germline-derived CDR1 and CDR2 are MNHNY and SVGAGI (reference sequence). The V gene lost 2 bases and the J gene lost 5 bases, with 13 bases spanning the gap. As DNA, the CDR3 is TGTGCCAGCAGTTACGGTTTGAGTCGCAACGAGCAGTACTTC. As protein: CASSYGLSRNEQYF.

The CDR3 coding sequence is TGCGCCAGCACGCCAGGGGATAACACTGAAGCTTTCTTT. It specifies CASTPGDNTEAFF. The J gene is TRBJ1-1, the V gene TRBV5-1, with D perhaps TRBD1 (6 bases). V was cut by 6 bases and J by 2 bases, with 11 bases left in between. The CDR3 totals 13 residues. CDR1 is SGHRS and CDR2 is YFSETQ in the germline V gene.

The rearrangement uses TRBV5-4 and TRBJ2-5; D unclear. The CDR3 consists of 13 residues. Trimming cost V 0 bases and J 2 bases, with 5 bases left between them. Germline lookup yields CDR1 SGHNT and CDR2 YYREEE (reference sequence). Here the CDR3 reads CASSLAPQETQYF. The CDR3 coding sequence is TGTGCCAGCAGCTTGGCCCCTCAAGAGACCCAGTACTTC.

CDR3 coding DNA: TGTGCCAGCAGCTTGGGTGCAGGTAGCTACGAGCAGTACTTC. Translation: CASSLGAGSYEQYF. The rearrangement links TRBV5-6 to TRBJ2-7, with D hard to call. V gave up 0 bases and J gave up 3 bases, with 10 bases separating them. This CDR3 has 14 amino acids. Germline assignment: CDR1 SGHDT and CDR2 YYEEEE.